These T cell receptor beta chains were read from a single sample in a study of cytomegalovirus exposure and HLA in healthy donors. Clones were read by immunoSEQ multiplex PCR, and TCRdb kept only the in-frame ones, dropping some. The specimen's table records about 210,000 clones. The material sequenced was PBMCs. All receptors derive from a woman in her 30s in good health and CMV-seropositive. Both conserved end residues are part of each CDR3. Fields, in order: D gene, V gene, J gene, CDR3 length, CDR3 protein, CDR3 DNA. D genes are given only for firm matches.

D: TRBD1; V: TRBV6-5; J: TRBJ2-7; length: 11; CDR3: CASSLRGEQYF; DNA: TGTGCCAGCAGCCTCAGGGGGGAGCAGTACTTC
D: NA; V: TRBV7-9; J: TRBJ2-7; length: 11; CDR3: CASSSDYEQYF; DNA: TGTGCCAGCAGTTCGGACTACGAGCAGTACTTC
D: NA; V: TRBV6-1; J: TRBJ2-3; length: 15; CDR3: CASSEGHRNTDTQYF; DNA: TGTGCCAGCAGTGAAGGGCACCGAAACACAGATACGCAGTATTTT
D: TRBD1; V: TRBV5-1; J: TRBJ2-7; length: 15; CDR3: CASSLVAGGNYEQYF; DNA: TGCGCCAGCAGCTTGGTAGCAGGGGGAAACTACGAGCAGTACTTC
D: TRBD1; V: TRBV6-4; J: TRBJ1-3; length: 16; CDR3: CASRQTGRGTGNTIYF; DNA: TGTGCCAGCAGACAGACAGGGAGAGGAACTGGAAACACCATATATTTT
D: TRBD1; V: TRBV15; J: TRBJ1-1; length: 15; CDR3: CATSRGTGSPTEAFF; DNA: TGTGCCACCAGCAGAGGGACAGGGAGTCCCACTGAAGCTTTCTTT
D: NA; V: TRBV19; J: TRBJ1-3; length: 14; CDR3: CASSSAGVTGPIYF; DNA: TGTGCCAGTAGTTCGGCAGGGGTAACGGGACCCATATATTTT
D: TRBD2; V: TRBV13; J: TRBJ2-5; length: 16; CDR3: CASSPLLLAGVETQYF; DNA: TGTGCCAGCAGCCCCCTCCTGCTAGCGGGGGTGGAGACCCAGTACTTC
D: TRBD2; V: TRBV27; J: TRBJ2-3; length: 15; CDR3: CASGPGTSGTDTQYF; DNA: TGTGCCAGCGGACCCGGGACTAGTGGCACAGATACGCAGTATTTT
D: TRBD1; V: TRBV18; J: TRBJ1-2; length: 16; CDR3: CASSPQFASGGRGYTF; DNA: TGTGCCAGCTCACCACAATTTGCGTCAGGGGGCCGTGGCTACACCTTC
D: NA; V: TRBV6-5; J: TRBJ2-3; length: 12; CDR3: CASIAEVGTQYF; DNA: TGTGCCAGCATCGCGGAGGTCGGTACGCAGTATTTT
D: TRBD1; V: TRBV18; J: TRBJ2-7; length: 16; CDR3: CASSPLATGVFYEQYF; DNA: TGTGCCAGCTCACCACTGGCGACAGGGGTTTTCTACGAGCAGTACTTC
D: TRBD1; V: TRBV27; J: TRBJ2-1; length: 14; CDR3: CASSTGSSYNEQFF; DNA: TGTGCCAGTTCGACAGGGAGCTCCTACAATGAGCAGTTCTTC
D: NA; V: TRBV5-4; J: TRBJ1-1; length: 15; CDR3: CASSLIGIERTEAFF; DNA: TGTGCCAGCAGCTTGATCGGAATAGAGCGCACTGAAGCTTTCTTT
D: TRBD1; V: TRBV5-4; J: TRBJ1-3; length: 16; CDR3: CASSSKTGMTWDTIYF; DNA: TGTGCCAGCAGCTCAAAGACAGGGATGACTTGGGACACCATATATTTT
D: TRBD2; V: TRBV5-1; J: TRBJ2-1; length: 16; CDR3: CASSLSTSGSFNEQFF; DNA: TGCGCCAGCAGCCTATCCACTAGCGGGAGTTTTAATGAGCAGTTCTTC